This T cell receptor (beta chain) originates from a study of resident and recirculating memory T cells in vitiligo. Study as a whole: Whole samples, not sorted cells, were homogenized and used for genomic DNA extraction. Study-wide results and limits: Clonality differed among vitiligo lesions, with no unique dominant clone.

Germline V gene lookup returns CDR1 LNHDA and CDR2 SQIVND (reference sequence). There are 13 residues in the CDR3. The V end was cut by 3 bases, the J end by 4 bases, with 7 bases between. A note on this clone: As yet, its antigen is unknown.

Patients had to be free of confetti depigmentation, indicating active vitiligo. Here immunoSEQ multiplex PCR was the method, and the copy in TCRdb shows in-frame clones only, minus some. The sample has approximately 69,000 clones, approximately 93% seen once. The chain employs TRBV19 and TRBJ2-1; the D is unclear. Sequenced: blood. The clonotype comes from a male donor with vitiligo. The CDR3 loop is CASSIRIYNEQFF. DNA of the CDR3: TGTGCCAGTAGTATCAGGATTTACAATGAGCAGTTCTTC.